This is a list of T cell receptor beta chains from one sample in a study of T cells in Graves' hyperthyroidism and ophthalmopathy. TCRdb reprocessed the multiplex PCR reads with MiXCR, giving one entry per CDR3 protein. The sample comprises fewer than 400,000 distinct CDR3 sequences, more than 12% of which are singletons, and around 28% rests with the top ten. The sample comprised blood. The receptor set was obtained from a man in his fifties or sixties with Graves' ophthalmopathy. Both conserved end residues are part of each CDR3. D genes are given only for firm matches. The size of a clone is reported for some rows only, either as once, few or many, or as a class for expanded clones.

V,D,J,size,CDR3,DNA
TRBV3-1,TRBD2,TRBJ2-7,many,CASSPRTSGRPYEQYF,TGTGCCAGCAGCCCCCGTACTAGCGGGAGACCCTACGAGCAGTACTTC
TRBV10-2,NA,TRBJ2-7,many,CASSVRSSGYEQYF,TGCGCCAGCAGTGTGCGGTCCTCCGGGTACGAGCAGTACTTC
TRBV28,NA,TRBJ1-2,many,CATAPTMSFYGYTF,TGTGCCACCGCCCCCACGATGTCGTTCTATGGCTACACCTTC
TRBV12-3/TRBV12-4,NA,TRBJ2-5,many,CASSLMVRDQYF,TGTGCCAGCAGTTTGATGGTTAGGGACCAGTACTTC
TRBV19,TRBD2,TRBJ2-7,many,CASSKTSGSSYEQYF,TGTGCCAGTAGTAAAACTAGCGGGAGCTCCTACGAGCAGTACTTC
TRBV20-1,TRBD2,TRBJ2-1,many,CSASRPGRDNEQFF,TGCAGTGCTAGTCGACCCGGGAGGGATAATGAGCAGTTCTTC
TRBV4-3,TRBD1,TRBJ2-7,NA,CASSQESGTGQYF,TGCGCCAGCAGCCAAGAATCGGGGACAGGGCAGTACTTC
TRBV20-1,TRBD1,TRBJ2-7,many,CSAQDRASYEQYF,TGCAGTGCTCAGGACAGGGCCAGCTACGAGCAGTACTTC
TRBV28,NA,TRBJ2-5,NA,CASSEGPARETQYF,TGTGCCAGCAGTGAAGGGCCGGCCCGTGAGACCCAGTACTTC
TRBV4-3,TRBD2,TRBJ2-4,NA,CASSHTSWEGPQNIQYF,TGCGCCAGCAGCCATACAAGCTGGGAGGGCCCTCAAAACATTCAGTACTTC
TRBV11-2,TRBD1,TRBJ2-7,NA,CASSLGHRGAYEQYF,TGTGCCAGCAGCTTAGGCCACAGGGGCGCCTACGAGCAGTACTTC
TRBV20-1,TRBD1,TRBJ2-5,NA,CSVSGQGQFGETQYF,TGCAGTGTGTCCGGACAGGGTCAATTCGGAGAGACCCAGTACTTC
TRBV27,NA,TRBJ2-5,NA,CASSFIGSQETQYF,TGTGCCAGCAGTTTTATTGGGAGCCAAGAGACCCAGTACTTC
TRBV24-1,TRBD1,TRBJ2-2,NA,CATSDLTGTGGTGELFF,TGTGCCACCAGTGATTTGACGGGGACAGGGGGCACCGGGGAGCTGTTTTTT
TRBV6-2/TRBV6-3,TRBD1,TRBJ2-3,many,CASRHNRQDRGSEAQYF,TGTGCCAGCAGACACAATCGGCAGGACAGGGGCTCGGAGGCGCAGTATTTT
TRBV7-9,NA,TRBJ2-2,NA,CASSLMDTGELFF,TGTGCCAGCAGCTTAATGGACACCGGGGAGCTGTTTTTT
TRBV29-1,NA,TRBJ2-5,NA,CSAKNQETQYF,TGCAGCGCGAAGAATCAAGAGACCCAGTACTTC
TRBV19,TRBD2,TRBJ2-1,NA,CASSIAGTSLYNEQFF,TGTGCCAGTAGTATCGCCGGGACTAGCCTCTACAATGAGCAGTTCTTC
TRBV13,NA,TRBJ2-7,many,CASRRQNYEQYF,TGTGCCAGCAGAAGGCAGAACTACGAGCAGTACTTC
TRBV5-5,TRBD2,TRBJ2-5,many,CASSFAPSGIQETQYF,TGTGCCAGCAGCTTTGCGCCTAGCGGGATACAAGAGACCCAGTACTTC
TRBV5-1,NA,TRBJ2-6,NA,CASTSKAGANVLTF,TGCGCCAGCACCTCAAAAGCTGGGGCCAACGTCCTGACTTTC
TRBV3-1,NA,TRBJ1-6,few,CAINRDANSPLHF,TGTGCCATCAACCGGGACGCCAATTCACCCCTCCACTTT
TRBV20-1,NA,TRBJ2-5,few,CSARSGSPAYQYF,TGCAGTGCTAGAAGCGGCAGTCCTGCCTATCAGTACTTC
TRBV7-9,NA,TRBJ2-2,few,CASSFLEANTGELFF,TGTGCCAGCAGCTTCCTAGAGGCGAACACCGGGGAGCTGTTTTTT
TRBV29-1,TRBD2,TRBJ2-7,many,CSVSSGKAYEQYF,TGCAGCGTTTCCAGCGGGAAAGCCTACGAGCAGTACTTC
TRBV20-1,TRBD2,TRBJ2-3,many,CSARILASGRIGTQYF,TGCAGTGCTAGAATTTTGGCTAGCGGGAGGATAGGGACGCAGTATTTT
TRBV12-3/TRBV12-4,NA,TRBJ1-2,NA,CASSLGPPNHGYTF,TGTGCCAGCAGTTTAGGGCCTCCTAACCATGGCTACACCTTC
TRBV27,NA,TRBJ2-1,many,CASSLYGGPLYNEQFF,TGTGCCAGCAGTTTATATGGGGGGCCCCTCTACAATGAGCAGTTCTTC
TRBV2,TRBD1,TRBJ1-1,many,CASVGSGGNTEAFF,TGTGCCAGCGTAGGTTCAGGGGGAAACACTGAAGCTTTCTTT
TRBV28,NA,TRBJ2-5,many,CASSTQETQYF,TGTGCCAGCAGTACCCAAGAGACCCAGTACTTC
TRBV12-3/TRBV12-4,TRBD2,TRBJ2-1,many,CASSLGLAGEDRNNEQFF,TGTGCCAGCAGTTTAGGCCTAGCGGGAGAGGACCGAAACAATGAGCAGTTCTTC
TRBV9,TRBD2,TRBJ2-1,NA,CASSAPGLAGVDEQFF,TGTGCCAGCAGCGCCCCGGGACTAGCGGGAGTAGATGAGCAGTTCTTC